Below, 5 T cell receptor beta chains from the same sample are listed, as sequenced in a study of glioma-infiltrating T cells. TCR alpha and beta CDR3 regions were amplified from RNA using iRepertoire nested multiplex PCR. TCRdb passed the multiplex PCR reads through MiXCR, listing each CDR3 protein once. The table lists fewer than 200,000 distinct CDR3 sequences, around 32% of them singletons. Sequenced sample: glioma tissue, nonneoplastic brain tissue, or PBMCs (not recorded which). These receptors were taken from a human donor with low-grade glioma or glioblastoma, undergoing nonglioma brain surgery, or in good health (not recorded which).

There are many counts of this clonotype. The genes are TRBV12-3 or TRBV12-4 and TRBJ2-7, with 9 bases lining up with TRBD1. V shed 3 bases, J shed 2 bases, and the junction held 5 bases outside the gene matches. The CDR3 has 15 residues. The CDR3 reads CASSLTGDRAYEQYF. In DNA form, the CDR3 reads TGTGCCAGCAGTTTGACGGGGGACAGGGCCTACGAGCAGTACTTC.

About this clonotype: The junction departs from the called germline gene at one end, perhaps through a read error. The rearrangement uses TRBV7-7 and TRBJ2-5; 9 positions agree with TRBD2. The length of the CDR3 is 16 residues. Germline V gene sequence: CDR1 SSHAT, CDR2 FNYEAQ (reference sequence). The CDR3 spells CASSWGVAGVRETQYF. CDR3 DNA: TGTGCTAGCAGCTGGGGGGTAGCGGGAGTGAGAGAGACCCAGTACTTC.

Concerning this clonotype itself: A junction boundary mismatches the germline segment, possibly from a read error. The genes are TRBV7-9 and TRBJ1-5; D not certain. This CDR3 contains 14 residues. Germline-derived CDR1 and CDR2 are SEHNR and FQNEAQ (reference sequence). CDR3 sequence (DNA): TGTGCCAGAAGCTTACAGACTTCCAATCAGCCCAAGCATTTT. Protein product: CARSLQTSNQPKHF. Together with reference TRBV7-9 and TRBJ1-5, the CDR3 gives the full variable domain: DTGVSQNPRHKITKRGQNVTFRCDPISEHNRLYWYRQTLGQGPEFLTYFQNEAQLEKSRLLSDRFSAERPKGSFSTLEIQRTEQGDSAMYLCARSLQTSNQPKHFGDGTRLSIL.

This clonotype has at least ten counts. The chain joins TRBV10-2 to TRBJ2-7; D unresolved. In germline, CDR1 is WSHSY, CDR2 SAAADI. Trimming took 2 bases from V and 2 from J, leaving 10 bases between them. The CDR3 runs 14 residues. This CDR3 is CASSEAAVTYEQYF. CDR3 DNA sequence: TGCGCCAGCAGTGAGGCTGCAGTGACCTACGAGCAGTACTTC.

The table lists this clonotype with many counts. The rearrangement joins TRBV7-9 to TRBJ1-2; 8 bases line up with TRBD1. This CDR3 has 14 amino acids. With 5 bases clipped from V and 7 bases from J, the junction kept 9 bases outside the gene matches. Germline V gene lookup returns CDR1 SEHNR and CDR2 FQNEAQ (reference sequence). The CDR3 nucleotides read TGTGCCAGCAGCCCCGACAGGGGCCGTCCTGGCTACACCTTC. Translated: CASSPDRGRPGYTF.